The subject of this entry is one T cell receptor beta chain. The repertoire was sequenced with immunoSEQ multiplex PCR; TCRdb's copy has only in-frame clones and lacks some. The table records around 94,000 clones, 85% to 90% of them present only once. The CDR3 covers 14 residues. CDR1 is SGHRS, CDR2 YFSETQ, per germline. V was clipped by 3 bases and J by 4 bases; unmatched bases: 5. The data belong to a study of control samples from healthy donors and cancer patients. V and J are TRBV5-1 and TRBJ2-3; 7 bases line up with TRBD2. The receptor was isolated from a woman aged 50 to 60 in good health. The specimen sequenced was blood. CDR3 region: CASSSASGADTQYF. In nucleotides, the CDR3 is TGCGCCAGCAGCTCGGCTAGCGGTGCAGATACGCAGTATTTT.